This TCR beta chain was captured by sequencing in a study of low-dose radiotherapy and immunotherapy resistance in tumors. Study at large: The fractionation for Cohort 1 was 0.5 Gy per fraction every 2 weeks, totaling 6.5 Gy. Daily oral aspirin at 300 mg began on cycle 1 day 1 and lasted four cycles.

CDR3 length: 15 amino acids. The ends lost 5 bases at V and 3 bases at J; junction bases unmatched: 7. The germline gives CDR1 MRHNA, CDR2 SNTAGT. As to time point: before trial treatment. Ipilimumab, nivolumab, aspirin, low-dose cyclophosphamide and low-dose radiotherapy were administered to donors. This clonotype was observed many times. Gene-specific TRAV and TRBV primers were used for first-strand cDNA, covering alpha and beta chains. For amplifying TCRs, the PCR ran for 15 to 20 cycles with Phusion, which was used together with a constant-region primer and the adapter on the V primers. One entry per CDR3 protein, called by TCRdb with MiXCR from the reads. Of some 88,000 distinct CDR3 sequences listed, around 9.2% are singletons.

This chain connects TRBV6-4 to TRBJ2-1; the match to TRBD2 covers 7 bases. The sample consisted of PBMCs, taken before treatment. This receptor was obtained from a male donor with prostate cancer. The CDR3 reads CASSPEGGSYNEQFF. CDR3 in DNA: TGTGCCAGCAGTCCCGAGGGCGGGAGCTACAATGAGCAGTTCTTC.